This T cell receptor (beta chain) was sequenced during a study of OX40 agonist ivuxolimab in advanced cancers. Some clones are missing from TCRdb's copy, which holds only in-frame ones; the method was immunoSEQ multiplex PCR. The repertoire holds 65,000 to 90,000 clones, with over 75% as singletons. The CDR3 extends over 15 amino acids. Trimming removed 4 bases from V and 6 bases from J, with 20 bases in between. CDR1 is SGHTS and CDR2 is YDEGEE in the germline V gene. The chain joins TRBV5-8 to TRBJ2-7; D is perhaps TRBD2 (6 bases). The sequence was collected from an adult with an advanced solid tumor such as melanoma, head and neck, liver or kidney cancer. The sequences come from CD4+ or CD8+ T cells sorted from blood, collected in a trial of the OX40 agonist ivuxolimab. The CDR3 DNA reads TGTGCCAGCAGCCTTTCAGGGAGGTGGGCTCTCGAGCAGTACTTC. It yields the protein CASSLSGRWALEQYF. Full variable domain (remainder filled in from reference TRBV5-8 and TRBJ2-7): EAGVTQSPTHLIKTRGQQATLRCSPISGHTSVYWYQQALGLGLQFLLWYDEGEERNRGNFPPRFSGRQFPNYSSELNVNALELEDSALYLCASSLSGRWALEQYFGPGTRLTVT.